The rows below give T cell receptor beta chains drawn from one sample of a study of T cells in Graves' hyperthyroidism and ophthalmopathy. From the multiplex PCR reads, TCRdb called clonotypes with MiXCR, one entry per CDR3 protein. Of around 290,000 distinct CDR3 sequences in the sample, roughly 13% were seen once. Sequenced: blood. The receptors were sampled from a woman younger than 45 with Graves' hyperthyroidism that later progressed to Graves' ophthalmopathy. Both conserved end residues are part of each CDR3. The D gene is left open where the match is weak. Clone size is not always given. Where it is, it says once, few, many or a class for expanded clones.

DNA	CDR3	D	length	V	J	size
TGTGCCAGCAGACCTTCTAATTCACCCCTCCACTTT	CASRPSNSPLHF	.	12	TRBV28	TRBJ1-6	many
TGTGCCAGCAGCGCGAGACAGGGAAGGAATGAGCAGTTCTTC	CASSARQGRNEQFF	TRBD1	14	TRBV7-8	TRBJ2-1	many
TGTGCCACAGGCCCCGGCGGTGGGGCCAACGTCCTGACTTTC	CATGPGGGANVLTF	.	14	TRBV2	TRBJ2-6	.
TGTGCCAGCAGCTCAGCCGGGAGACAAACCGGGGAGCTGTTTTTT	CASSSAGRQTGELFF	.	15	TRBV7-2	TRBJ2-2	.
TGCGCCAGCAGCCAATTAAATTTGGGCTTCCAAGAGACCCAGTACTTC	CASSQLNLGFQETQYF	.	16	TRBV4-1	TRBJ2-5	few
TGTGCCAGCAGTTCCTGGACAGGGGGCTACTACAATGAGCAGTTCTTC	CASSSWTGGYYNEQFF	TRBD1	16	TRBV27	TRBJ2-1	few
TGTGCCAGCACCGGGACAGGGGAAGAGACCCAGTACTTC	CASTGTGEETQYF	TRBD1	13	TRBV27	TRBJ2-5	many
TGTGCCAGTAGTATAGACCCGACAGGGGGCTCTGGGGCCAACGTCCTGACTTTC	CASSIDPTGGSGANVLTF	TRBD1	18	TRBV19	TRBJ2-6	many
TGTGCCTGGAGTGTACCTGACGGTACCGGGACTAGGACCTACAATGAGCAGTTCTTC	CAWSVPDGTGTRTYNEQFF	TRBD2	19	TRBV30	TRBJ2-1	many
TGCGCCAGCAGCCAGGCCGGGATTTCTGGAAACACCATATATTTT	CASSQAGISGNTIYF	.	15	TRBV4-1	TRBJ1-3	.